This is a list of T cell receptor beta chains from one sample in a study of cytomegalovirus exposure and HLA in healthy donors. Profiled with immunoSEQ multiplex PCR; TCRdb holds only in-frame clones, not every one. The repertoire table contains just under 90,000 clones. The sequenced material came from PBMCs. These receptors were taken from a girl aged 10 to 17 in good health and CMV-seropositive. Both conserved end residues are trimmed from each CDR3.

length	V	J	CDR3
12	TRBV11-2	TRBJ2-5	ASSLGQSQETQY
11	TRBV7-3	TRBJ2-7	ASSPGLPYEQY
11	TRBV14	TRBJ1-2	ASSRGLIHGYT
12	TRBV6-5	TRBJ1-2	ASSADRPPYGYT
12	TRBV6-5	TRBJ2-3	ASGRGLGTDTQY
15	TRBV4-3	TRBJ2-1	ASSQVFSAGGPNEQF
15	TRBV7-7	TRBJ2-7	ASSLRVRPHKRYEQY
10	TRBV29-1	TRBJ1-1	TAQGANTEAF
13	TRBV9	TRBJ1-2	ASSLGGARDYGYT
12	TRBV29-1	TRBJ2-7	SVRQGPGSYEQY
13	TRBV9	TRBJ2-5	ASSVGVGLAETQY
11	TRBV25-1	TRBJ1-2	ASSEGQLYGYT
14	TRBV4-3	TRBJ2-2	ASSQSREPTTGELF
13	TRBV18	TRBJ1-6	ASSRDRGGNSPLH
17	TRBV5-1	TRBJ2-2	ASSPARLAGGPGTGELF
12	TRBV27	TRBJ2-1	ASSSLLDYNEQF
13	TRBV25-1	TRBJ1-2	ASSRMGQPSYGYT
13	TRBV10-2	TRBJ1-3	ASSEVTGVGNTIY
11	TRBV15	TRBJ1-5	ATSVYSNQPQH
16	TRBV7-6	TRBJ2-7	ASSLKLAGASSSYEQY
14	TRBV9	TRBJ1-2	ASSPRQGALNYGYT
11	TRBV4-1	TRBJ1-4	ASSLRTGEKLF
13	TRBV5-1	TRBJ2-5	ASSSEDGGAETQY
13	TRBV13	TRBJ2-1	ASSPDRGIRNEQF
9	TRBV6-1	TRBJ1-2	ASNRGGGYT
16	TRBV4-1	TRBJ1-1	ASSQDRGTGEGDTEAF
12	TRBV9	TRBJ1-1	ASSVDRARAEAF
12	TRBV29-1	TRBJ2-5	SVLTDRGGETQY
11	TRBV5-1	TRBJ2-7	ASSPLEGYEQY
9	TRBV10-3	TRBJ1-1	ATLQGSEAF
11	TRBV19	TRBJ1-3	ASRVNSGNTIY
15	TRBV5-1	TRBJ2-5	ASSLGVSGGAGETQY
13	TRBV5-1	TRBJ1-2	ASSLGQPGSEGYT
12	TRBV7-9	TRBJ1-6	ASSVGQNNSPLH
13	TRBV30	TRBJ1-2	AWSDPSTGDYGYT
12	TRBV12-5	TRBJ2-1	ASGLRGSEDEQF
12	TRBV12-5	TRBJ2-7	ASGSYDITYEQY
13	TRBV5-4	TRBJ1-1	ASSSIQGAGGEAF
15	TRBV7-8	TRBJ2-5	ASSSSTSSAIQETQY